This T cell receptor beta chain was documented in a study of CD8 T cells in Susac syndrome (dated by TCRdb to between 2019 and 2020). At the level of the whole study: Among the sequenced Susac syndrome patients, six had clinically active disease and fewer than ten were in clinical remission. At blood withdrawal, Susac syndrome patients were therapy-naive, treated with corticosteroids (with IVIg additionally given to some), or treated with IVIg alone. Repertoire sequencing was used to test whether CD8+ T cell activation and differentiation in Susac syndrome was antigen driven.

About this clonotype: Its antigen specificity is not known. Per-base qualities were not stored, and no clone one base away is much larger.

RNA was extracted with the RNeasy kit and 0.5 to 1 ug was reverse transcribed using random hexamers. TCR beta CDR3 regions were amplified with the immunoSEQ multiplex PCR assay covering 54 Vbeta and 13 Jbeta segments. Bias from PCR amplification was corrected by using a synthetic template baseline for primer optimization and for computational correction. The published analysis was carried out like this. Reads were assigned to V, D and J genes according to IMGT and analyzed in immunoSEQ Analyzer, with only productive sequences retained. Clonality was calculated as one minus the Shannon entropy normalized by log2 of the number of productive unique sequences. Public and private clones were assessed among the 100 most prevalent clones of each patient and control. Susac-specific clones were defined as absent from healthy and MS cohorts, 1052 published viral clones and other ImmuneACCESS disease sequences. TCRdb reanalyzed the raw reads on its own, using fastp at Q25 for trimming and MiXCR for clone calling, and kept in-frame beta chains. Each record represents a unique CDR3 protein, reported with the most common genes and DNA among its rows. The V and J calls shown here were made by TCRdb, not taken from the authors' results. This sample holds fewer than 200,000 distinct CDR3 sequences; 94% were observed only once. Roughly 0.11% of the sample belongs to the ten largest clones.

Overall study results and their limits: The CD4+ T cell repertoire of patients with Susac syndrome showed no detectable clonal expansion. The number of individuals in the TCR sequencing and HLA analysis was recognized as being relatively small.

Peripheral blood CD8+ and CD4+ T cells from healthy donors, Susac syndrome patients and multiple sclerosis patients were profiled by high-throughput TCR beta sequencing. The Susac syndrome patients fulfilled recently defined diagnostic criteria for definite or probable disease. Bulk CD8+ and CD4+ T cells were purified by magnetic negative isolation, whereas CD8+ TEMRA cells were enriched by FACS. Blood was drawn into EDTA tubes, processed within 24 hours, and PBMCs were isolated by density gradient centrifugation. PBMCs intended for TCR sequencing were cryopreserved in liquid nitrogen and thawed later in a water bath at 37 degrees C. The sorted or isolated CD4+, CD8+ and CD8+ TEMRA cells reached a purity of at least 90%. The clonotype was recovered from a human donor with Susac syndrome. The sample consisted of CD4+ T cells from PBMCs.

The CDR3 protein: CSARDGENYGYTF. Read as DNA, the sequence is TGCAGTGCTAGAGATGGAGAAAACTATGGCTACACCTTC. The sequence is built from TRBV20-1 and TRBJ1-2, with no D gene named confidently. The CDR3 runs 13 amino acids, cysteine and phenylalanine included. CDR3 DNA only is kept here, 39 bases in frame from base 1. Trimming removed 0 bases from V and 2 bases from J, leaving 7 bases between the germline ends. Sequences DFQATT (CDR1) and SNEGSKA (CDR2) are obtained from the germline V gene (reference sequence).